This TCR beta chain was captured by sequencing in a study of shared clonotypes between healthy human individuals. CDR3 length: 14 amino acids. V was shortened by 6 bases and J by 0 bases, with 10 bases between the two germline ends. Germline values: CDR1 MNHNY, CDR2 SVGAGI (reference sequence). Profiling relied on immunoSEQ multiplex PCR, and the TCRdb table lists in-frame clones only, not all of them. Of about a million clones detected, about 76% appear once; the ten largest clones hold 1.4%. Donors, healthy HIV-negative adults, lacked recent acute infections or vaccinations. A word on this clone: Its target is not known.

Study-wide results and limits: Sample collection involved blood only; tissue repertoires are likely different.

What was sequenced was memory CD4+ T cells sorted from blood. Subset described: CD45RA-negative fraction. The source of this sequence is a man between 18 and 35 years old in good health. This sequence joins TRBV6-6 and TRBJ2-3; a possible D gene is TRBD1 (5 bases). The CDR3 loop reads CASRKGASTDTQYF. In DNA form, the CDR3 reads TGTGCCAGCAGAAAAGGGGCGAGCACAGATACGCAGTATTTT.